This TCR beta chain was captured by sequencing in a study of CD8+ T cells in alopecia areata. Overall study: The drug, tofacitinib, lasted 6 to 18 months, followed by 6 months off drug. Study observations and caveats: An increase in clonality over normal scalp was evident in lesional scalp, especially alopecia totalis/universalis. Scalp sample sequencing also detects resident alphabeta T cells of normal skin.

As concerns this clone: Antigen unknown.

Extracted RNA was reverse transcribed into cDNA, the sequencing template. Libraries were prepared by immunoSEQ multiplex PCR; TCRdb keeps only in-frame clonotypes and omits some of them. The sample yields 200,000 to 250,000 clones, less than 50% seen once. Trimming took 3 bases from V and 3 from J, leaving 14 bases between them. This CDR3 is built from 14 residues. Germline V gene sequence: CDR1 SQVTM, CDR2 ANQGSEA. Treatment specified: oral pan-JAK inhibitor, 5-10 mg twice daily. Sequenced here: CD4+ T cells sorted from blood, sampled around week 36, from a patient treated with tofacitinib. The TCR was taken from a human donor with alopecia areata. The chain uses TRBV29-1 and TRBJ1-1; D may be TRBD1 (5 bases). The CDR3 nucleotides read TGCAGCGTTGAGGTTCAGGGCAGGGACACTGAAGCTTTCTTT. It codes for CSVEVQGRDTEAFF.